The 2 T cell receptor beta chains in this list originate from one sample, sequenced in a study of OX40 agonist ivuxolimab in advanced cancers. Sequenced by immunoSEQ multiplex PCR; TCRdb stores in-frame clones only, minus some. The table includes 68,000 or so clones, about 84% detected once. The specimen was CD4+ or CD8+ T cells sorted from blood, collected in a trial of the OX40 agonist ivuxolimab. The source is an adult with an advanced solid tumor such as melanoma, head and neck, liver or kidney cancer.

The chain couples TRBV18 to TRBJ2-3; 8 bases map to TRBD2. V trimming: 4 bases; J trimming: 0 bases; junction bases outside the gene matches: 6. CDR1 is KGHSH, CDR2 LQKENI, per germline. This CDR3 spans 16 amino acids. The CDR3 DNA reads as TGTGCCAGCTCACTCAACCAGCGGGGGAGCACAGATACGCAGTATTTT. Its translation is CASSLNQRGSTDTQYF.

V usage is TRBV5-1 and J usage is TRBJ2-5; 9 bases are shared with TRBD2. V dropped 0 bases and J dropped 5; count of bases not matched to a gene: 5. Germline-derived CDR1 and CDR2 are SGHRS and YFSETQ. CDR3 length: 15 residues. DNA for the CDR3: TGCGCCAGCAGCTTGGCAGCGGGGGGCCTGGAGACCCAGTACTTC. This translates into CASSLAAGGLETQYF.